This is a list of T cell receptor beta chains from one sample in a study of glioma-infiltrating T cells after dendritic cell vaccination. Data came from immunoSEQ multiplex PCR; TCRdb stores just in-frame clones and leaves some out. The sample lists 75,000 to 100,000 clones; 79% were seen once. Material: blood, obtained before dendritic cell vaccination. These receptors originate from a human donor with glioblastoma. The CDR3 runs from the conserved cysteine through the conserved F or W. The order of the fields is V gene, J gene, CDR3 protein.

v_gene: TRBV5-4
j_gene: TRBJ1-2
CDR3aa: CATTPGGSGSYGYTF

v_gene: TRBV20-1
j_gene: TRBJ2-4
CDR3aa: CSARYQNIQYF

v_gene: TRBV7-2
j_gene: TRBJ1-2
CDR3aa: CASSLVRGGYTF

v_gene: TRBV28
j_gene: TRBJ1-1
CDR3aa: CASDRTDVNTEAFF

v_gene: TRBV27
j_gene: TRBJ1-3
CDR3aa: CASSPTPDRGRGNTIYF

v_gene: TRBV29-1
j_gene: TRBJ1-2
CDR3aa: CSVEDFGGTEDYGYTF

v_gene: TRBV10-3
j_gene: TRBJ2-6
CDR3aa: CAISDSSASGANVLTF

v_gene: TRBV6-1
j_gene: TRBJ1-1
CDR3aa: CASILQRNTEAFF

v_gene: TRBV5-1
j_gene: TRBJ2-1
CDR3aa: CASSRGQNEQFF

v_gene: TRBV27
j_gene: TRBJ2-7
CDR3aa: CASSPTGTYEQYF

v_gene: TRBV19
j_gene: TRBJ1-2
CDR3aa: CASSIGIGTNYGYTF

v_gene: TRBV27
j_gene: TRBJ2-1
CDR3aa: CASRHSRGKGPPDNEQFF

v_gene: TRBV7-5
j_gene: TRBJ1-2
CDR3aa: CASSMGQGFGYTF

v_gene: TRBV9
j_gene: TRBJ1-3
CDR3aa: CASSVGQTAGNTIYF

v_gene: TRBV5-1
j_gene: TRBJ2-2
CDR3aa: CASSLKLAATANTGELFF

v_gene: TRBV6-5
j_gene: TRBJ1-2
CDR3aa: CASSYDRGAYGYTF

v_gene: TRBV5-8
j_gene: TRBJ2-3
CDR3aa: CASSLALTSGITDTQYF

v_gene: TRBV28
j_gene: TRBJ2-7
CDR3aa: CASSGGDSYEQYF

v_gene: TRBV6-1
j_gene: TRBJ2-3
CDR3aa: CASSAMTSGRAADTQYF

v_gene: TRBV5-4
j_gene: TRBJ1-4
CDR3aa: CASSPGATNEKLFF

v_gene: TRBV10-3
j_gene: TRBJ2-3
CDR3aa: CAISESMNGGSDTQYF

v_gene: TRBV11-1
j_gene: TRBJ1-1
CDR3aa: CASSTNDLNTEAFF

v_gene: TRBV11-2
j_gene: TRBJ2-5
CDR3aa: CASSLGAVGETQYF

v_gene: TRBV7-6
j_gene: TRBJ2-1
CDR3aa: CASSLDRSSYNEQFF

v_gene: TRBV14
j_gene: TRBJ1-2
CDR3aa: CASSQDWTGVTGYTF

v_gene: TRBV28
j_gene: TRBJ1-1
CDR3aa: CASSGQGRAFF

v_gene: TRBV19
j_gene: TRBJ1-1
CDR3aa: CASSILGGGVTEAFF

v_gene: TRBV21-1
j_gene: TRBJ2-1
CDR3aa: CASSKRSTAGGPYAQEQFF

v_gene: TRBV18
j_gene: TRBJ1-5
CDR3aa: CASSPRQITSNQPQHF

v_gene: TRBV7-6
j_gene: TRBJ1-1
CDR3aa: CASSLTTGLVSEAFF

v_gene: TRBV7-8
j_gene: TRBJ2-3
CDR3aa: CASTLGGSRGLGDTQYF

v_gene: TRBV11-2
j_gene: TRBJ2-1
CDR3aa: CASSLQAGANEQFF

v_gene: TRBV5-1
j_gene: TRBJ2-7
CDR3aa: CASRAIAGGGAEQYF

v_gene: TRBV5-1
j_gene: TRBJ2-7
CDR3aa: CASSLDFRTGGAEQYF

v_gene: TRBV6-5
j_gene: TRBJ2-7
CDR3aa: CASSYGRGLGTYEQYF

v_gene: TRBV5-1
j_gene: TRBJ1-5
CDR3aa: CASSPGQGNQPQHF

v_gene: TRBV6-1
j_gene: TRBJ2-7
CDR3aa: CASGAGLTYEQYF

v_gene: TRBV6-1
j_gene: TRBJ2-2
CDR3aa: CASSRDRGWAGELFF

v_gene: TRBV18
j_gene: TRBJ2-1
CDR3aa: CASSPNSGVEQFF

v_gene: TRBV5-6
j_gene: TRBJ2-5
CDR3aa: CASSSQGATLETQYF

v_gene: TRBV28
j_gene: TRBJ1-2
CDR3aa: CASSFRPGGYYGYTF

v_gene: TRBV7-9
j_gene: TRBJ1-6
CDR3aa: CASSSDSATRSSPLHF

v_gene: TRBV19
j_gene: TRBJ1-2
CDR3aa: CASSATGITNYGYTF

v_gene: TRBV4-1
j_gene: TRBJ2-1
CDR3aa: CASSQDRGPLVYNEQFF

v_gene: TRBV5-8
j_gene: TRBJ1-1
CDR3aa: CASSFLRQNTEAFF

v_gene: TRBV11-2
j_gene: TRBJ2-2
CDR3aa: CASSLGGAGELFF

v_gene: TRBV4-2
j_gene: TRBJ2-5
CDR3aa: CASSQDSGEGETQYF

v_gene: TRBV2
j_gene: TRBJ2-7
CDR3aa: CASRAREPLYEQYF

v_gene: TRBV7-9
j_gene: TRBJ1-3
CDR3aa: CASSFRSGNTIYF

v_gene: TRBV27
j_gene: TRBJ2-3
CDR3aa: CASSSPSSQSGFTQYF

v_gene: TRBV19
j_gene: TRBJ2-7
CDR3aa: CASSVTGSHEQYF

v_gene: TRBV2
j_gene: TRBJ1-2
CDR3aa: CASSIQGTLSRGYTF